This T cell receptor (beta chain) emerged from a study of esophageal squamous cell carcinoma under preoperative chemotherapy. About this clonotype: Its specificity is unknown.

V gave up 1 base and J gave up 2 bases; unmatched junction bases: 3. The CDR3 is 17 residues long. Germline CDR1 SGHNT, CDR2 YENEEA. TCRdb redid the calling of the PCR reads with MiXCR, one entry per CDR3 protein. The sample shows approximately 20,000 distinct CDR3 sequences, around 42% of them seen only once. Time point denoted: after preoperative PTX-NDP chemotherapy. Patients received paclitaxel-nedaplatin as preoperative chemotherapy before surgery. Study conclusions and caveats: After chemotherapy, TCR diversity rose significantly in peripheral T cells but not in tumor-infiltrating lymphocytes. Paclitaxel-nedaplatin therapy caused immediate, substantial clonotype frequency changes. After treatment, tumor-infiltrating lymphocytes apparently came partly from blood T cells.

The gene calls are TRBV11-3 and TRBJ2-1; 12 nucleotides align to TRBD2. Sample collection occurred from a patient given preoperative chemotherapy. This sequence was found in a human donor with esophageal squamous cell carcinoma. The donor label of this sample is uncertain. CDR3 sequence (DNA): TGTGCCAGCAGCTTAGGACTAGCGGGAGCTGCCTACAATGAGCAGTTCTTC. Its protein is CASSLGLAGAAYNEQFF.